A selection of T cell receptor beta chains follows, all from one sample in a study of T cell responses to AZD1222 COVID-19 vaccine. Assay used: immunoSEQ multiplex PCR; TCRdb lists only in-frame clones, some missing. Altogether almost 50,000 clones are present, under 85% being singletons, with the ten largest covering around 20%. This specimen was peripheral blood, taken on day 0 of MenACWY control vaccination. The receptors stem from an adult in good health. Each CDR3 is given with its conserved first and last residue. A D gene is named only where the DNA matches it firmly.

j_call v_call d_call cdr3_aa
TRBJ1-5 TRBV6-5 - CASSYHWGNQPQHF
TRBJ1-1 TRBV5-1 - CASSSQGEWTEAFF
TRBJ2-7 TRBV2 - CASSDEGDEQYF
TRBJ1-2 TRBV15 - CATSRDGTPNYGYTF
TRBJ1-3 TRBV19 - CASSIGQGSVGNTIYF
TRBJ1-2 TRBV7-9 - CASSPTAGLDTYGYTF
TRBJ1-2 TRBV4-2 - CASSQDGPYGYTF
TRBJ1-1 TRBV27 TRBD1 CASSTGTGGRNTEAFF
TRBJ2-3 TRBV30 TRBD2 CAWSILAGGEYTDTQYF
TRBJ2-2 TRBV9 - CASSVEGLSSGELFF
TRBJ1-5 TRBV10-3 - CAISELNGQPQHF
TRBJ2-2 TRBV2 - CASNPQGTGELFF
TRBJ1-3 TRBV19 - CASSIQYGTNSGNTIYF
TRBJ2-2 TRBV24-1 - CATSDPGVGRNTGELFF
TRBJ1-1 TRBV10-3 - CSPLTEAFF